This paragraph reports one T cell receptor (beta chain). Its antigen has not been determined. Base qualities are not provided; no much larger clone lies one nucleotide away. This sample is part of a study of OX40 agonist ivuxolimab in advanced cancers. With regard to the full study: Ivuxolimab was a fully human IgG2 agonistic monoclonal antibody targeting the costimulatory receptor OX40 (CD134). Intravenous ivuxolimab was administered to patients every 2 weeks at six dose levels: 0.01, 0.1, 0.3, 1.5, 3 and 10 mg/kg. Among the 52 dose-escalation patients, 19 had hepatocellular carcinoma, some 15 melanoma, 9 renal cell carcinoma and 9 head and neck cancer. In the dose-escalation cohort, around four fifths of patients were male, and the mean age was approximately 60 years, with a range of about 23 to 85. Patients were allowed to have had prior anti-PD-1, anti-PD-L1 or anti-CTLA-4 therapy, and around 41% of the dose-escalation patients had previously received checkpoint inhibitors. Partial responses occurred in three dose-escalation patients, of whom one had hepatocellular carcinoma and two had cutaneous melanoma. The point of sequencing TCRbeta in the periphery was to test whether ivuxolimab changed TCR sequence diversity and drove clonal T-cell expansion. The paper covers the monotherapy dose-escalation part of the phase I ivuxolimab trial, which included N ≈ 50 patients.

Patients with autoimmune disease history or receiving systemic immunosuppression were excluded from the trial. Peripheral blood for TCR sequencing was collected from all dose cohorts at baseline, on cycle 4 day 1, and on cycle 7 day 1. Samples were obtained from an open-label, multicenter, first-in-human phase I dose-escalation trial of ivuxolimab. Adults with locally advanced or metastatic melanoma, renal cell, hepatocellular, or head and neck squamous cell carcinoma were enrolled in the trial. Before TCR sequencing, CD4+ and CD8+ T cells were separately sorted from peripheral blood. For sequencing of the TCRbeta CDR3 region, genomic DNA was extracted from the sorted cells. The immunoSEQ Assay was used for sequencing of TCRbeta CDR3 regions. What TCRdb holds here is the immuneACCESS table cut down to in-frame rearrangements. Part of the clones is not present; checked against another copy, under half of the missing clones reflect an unresolved V gene, and the others are unexplained. Recorded for this sample are 50,000 to 75,000 clones; around 90% of them occurred a single time. The top ten clonotypes cover 1.5% to 2% of the sample.

On the study overall, not on this receptor specifically: After ivuxolimab, more expanded clones were found on average in CD8+ T cells than in CD4+ T cells. The antigen specificity of the clonally expanded peripheral T cells was not determined. Low levels of normalized T-cell clonal expansion were also seen in some nonresponding patients. In the 0.1-3.0 mg/kg groups, partial responders were among the patients with the lowest normalized peripheral clonal expansion, particularly in CD8+ T cells. At doses of 0.1 to 3.0 mg/kg, clonal expansion of both CD4+ and CD8+ T cells in blood was seen between baseline and week 6.

Here the sequenced sample was CD4+ or CD8+ T cells sorted from blood, taken in a trial of the OX40 agonist ivuxolimab. The sequence came from an adult with an advanced solid tumor such as melanoma, head and neck, liver or kidney cancer.

The nucleotide sequence is TGTGGCATAATAGGCATAACACAAAGTCGGGCCAACGTCCTGACTTTC. Translated, this is CGIIGITQSRANVLTF. The chain is made from TRBV8-2 and TRBJ2-6. TRBV8-2 is termed a pseudogene. Inclusive of the bounding cysteine and phenylalanine, the CDR3 is 16 residues long. Of the read, only the CDR3 DNA is kept; its 48 bases are in frame from base 1.